This passage covers 27 T cell receptor beta chains from one sample sequenced in a study of shared clonotypes between healthy human individuals. Data came from immunoSEQ multiplex PCR; TCRdb stores just in-frame clones and leaves some out. The repertoire consists of fewer than 1.6 million clones, with just under 99% occurring once and the leading ten covering about 0.35%. The source material was naive CD4+ T cells sorted from blood. Subset reported: CD45RA+ positively selected. These receptor sequences come from a man aged 30 to 39 in good health.

CDR3 residues: CASSSRQESTDTQYF. CDR3 DNA: TGTGCCAGCAGCTCCCGACAGGAGAGCACAGATACGCAGTATTTT. V and J are TRBV7-9 and TRBJ2-3; D is perhaps TRBD1 (6 bases). V lost 4 bases to trimming and J lost 0 bases, with 11 bases between them. Germline values: CDR1 SEHNR, CDR2 FQNEAQ (reference sequence). This CDR3 is built from 15 residues.

This chain links TRBV11-3 with TRBJ2-5, with D possibly TRBD1 on 6 matching bases. The length of the CDR3 is 13 residues. V lost 0 bases, J lost 11 bases, and 13 bases lay in between. CDR1 is SGHNT and CDR2 is YENEEA in the germline V gene. The CDR3 loop reads CASSLDLGAPQYF. In DNA form, the CDR3 reads TGTGCCAGCAGCTTAGATCTGGGGGCACCACAGTACTTC.

The chain has TRBV27 and TRBJ2-7; 9 nucleotides match TRBD1. V was pared by 5 bases and J by 5 bases, with 16 bases of the junction left unmatched. The CDR3 consists of 17 residues. Germline V gives CDR1 MNHEY, CDR2 SMNVEV (reference sequence). This CDR3 reads CASSPPTHTGGAHEQYF. DNA of the CDR3: TGTGCCAGCAGTCCCCCAACGCACACAGGGGGCGCACACGAGCAGTACTTC.

The rearrangement joins TRBV29-1 to TRBJ2-7, with D perhaps matching TRBD1 (6 bases). Germline V lookup: CDR1 SQVTM, CDR2 ANQGSEA. V dropped 3 bases and J dropped 3 bases, with 12 bases sitting between them. The CDR3 extends over 13 amino acids. For the CDR3, the DNA is TGCAGCGTTGATATCAGGGGTAGCTACGAGCAGTACTTC. Translated: CSVDIRGSYEQYF.

The chain employs TRBV9 and TRBJ2-2, with 10 nucleotides matching TRBD2. Germline V gene sequence: CDR1 SGDLS, CDR2 YYNGEE. The V segment lost 3 bases and the J segment 1 base; nucleotides outside the gene matches: 0. The CDR3 contains 15 residues. The CDR3, as DNA: TGTGCCAGCAGCGCTAGCGGGGGGAACACCGGGGAGCTGTTTTTT. Translating gives CASSASGGNTGELFF.

Points on this clone: Mismatch with germline at one junction end may stem from a read error. The chain recombines TRBV7-8 with TRBJ2-1; 11 bases are shared with TRBD2. Germline V CDR1 and CDR2: SGHVS, FQNEAQ. This CDR3 has 17 amino acids. The CDR3 coding sequence is TGTGCCAGCAGCTTAGCTCGGAGACTAGCGGGGTACAATGGGCAGTTCTTC. Translation gives CASSLARRLAGYNGQFF.

The chain recombines TRBV19 with TRBJ1-4, with D unclear. Trimming stripped 6 bases from V and 10 bases from J, with 9 bases between. The CDR3 has 11 amino acids. In germline, CDR1 is LNHDA, CDR2 SQIVND (reference sequence). The CDR3 is CASSPDRKLFF. CDR3 bases: TGTGCCAGTAGCCCGGACCGAAAACTGTTTTTT.

J is TRBJ2-1 and V is TRBV10-2; D is perhaps TRBD2 (6 bases). The germline CDR1 and CDR2 sequences are WSHSY and SAAADI. The CDR3 spans 14 residues. Deletions cut 6 bases from V and 5 bases from J, with 14 bases between. CDR3 DNA: TGCGCCAGCAGGATAAAGCGGGTACACAATGAGCAGTTCTTC. It codes for CASRIKRVHNEQFF.

The V call is TRBV5-4, the J call TRBJ2-2; 12 bases line up with TRBD2. CDR3 length: 17 amino acids. The V gene end was trimmed by 4 bases and the J gene end by 3 bases; junction bases not matched to a gene: 7. CDR1 and CDR2 (germline): SGHNT, YYREEE (reference sequence). CDR3 sequence: CASSRTTSGRDTGELFF. CDR3 DNA sequence: TGTGCCAGCAGCCGAACGACTAGCGGGAGAGACACCGGGGAGCTGTTTTTT.

J is TRBJ1-2 and V is TRBV5-6; no clear D. The CDR3 extends over 15 amino acids. Between the trimmed V and J ends, which lost 0 bases and 2 bases, there was a span of 11 bases. CDR1 and CDR2 (germline): SGHDT, YYEEEE. The CDR3 reads CASSLAGGQNYGYTF. CDR3 sequence (DNA): TGTGCCAGCAGCTTGGCCGGTGGTCAGAACTATGGCTACACCTTC.

The V call is TRBV7-2, the J call TRBJ2-7, with D unresolved. Per germline, CDR1 SGHTA and CDR2 FQGNSA. The ends were cut back, 0 bases at V and 2 bases at J, with 8 bases in the middle. The CDR3 is 14 amino acids. The DNA for the CDR3 is TGTGCCAGCAGCTTAGCTGCCGGGCCCTACGAGCAGTACTTC. It encodes CASSLAAGPYEQYF. The complete variable domain, with remaining parts taken from reference TRBV7-2 and TRBJ2-7, reads GAGVSQSPSNKVTEKGKDVELRCDPISGHTALYWYRQSLGQGLEFLIYFQGNSAPDKSGLPSDRFSAERTGGSVSTLTIQRTQQEDSAVYLCASSLAAGPYEQYFGPGTRLTVT.

V and J are TRBV9 and TRBJ2-7, with 10 positions matching TRBD1. The CDR3 is 14 amino acids. V trimming: 4 bases; J trimming: 5 bases; junction bases outside the gene matches: 6. Germline V gene data show CDR1 as SGDLS and CDR2 as YYNGEE. The CDR3 DNA reads TGTGCCAGCAGCCTCCGGGACAGGGGCCACGAGCAGTACTTC. Amino acid sequence: CASSLRDRGHEQYF.

The chain recombines TRBV5-5 with TRBJ1-4; D possibly corresponds to TRBD1 (5 bases). V lost 3 bases to trimming and J lost 5 bases, with 11 bases between them. CDR3 length equals 14 residues. Germline V gives CDR1 SGHKS, CDR2 YYEKEE (reference sequence). CDR3 sequence (DNA): TGTGCCAGCAGCTCCAGGGTGGCAAATGAAAAACTGTTTTTT. Its protein product is CASSSRVANEKLFF.

This clone has just a few counts. This specimen includes other DNA sequences encoding the same CDR3. The rearrangement links TRBV29-1 to TRBJ2-3; D not resolved. The germline CDR1 and CDR2 sequences are SQVTM and ANQGSEA. V was shortened by 5 bases and J by 4 bases, with 1 base between the two germline ends. The CDR3 sequence is 9 residues long. The CDR3 sequence is CSVSDTQYF. As DNA, the CDR3 is TGCAGCGTTTCAGATACGCAGTATTTT.

The rearrangement links TRBV5-4 to TRBJ2-7, with D unresolved. Trimming cost V 0 bases and J 0 bases, with 7 bases left between them. CDR1 and CDR2 from the germline V gene are SGHNT and YYREEE (reference sequence). This CDR3 region has 14 residues. CDR3 DNA: TGTGCCAGCAGCTTGGCGGCTAGCTCCTACGAGCAGTACTTC. It is translated as CASSLAASSYEQYF.

The chain combines TRBV29-1 with TRBJ2-7; TRBD2 is a possible D gene (5 bases). From germline, CDR1 is SQVTM and CDR2 ANQGSEA. The CDR3 totals 12 residues. Trimming removed 4 bases from V and 3 bases from J, with 10 bases in between. The CDR3 region is CSVVGSDYEQYF. CDR3 coding DNA: TGCAGCGTTGTGGGTAGCGACTACGAGCAGTACTTC.

Notes on this clone: Other DNA sequences in this sample translate to the same CDR3. The chain couples TRBV18 to TRBJ2-3; unclear D gene. CDR1 is KGHSH and CDR2 is LQKENI in the germline V gene. The CDR3 spans 11 residues. V was shortened by 3 bases and J by 5 bases, with 3 bases between the two germline ends. The CDR3 loop is CASSPGDTQYF. In DNA, the CDR3 is TGTGCCAGCTCACCGGGAGATACGCAGTATTTT.

The J gene is TRBJ1-3, the V gene TRBV19; no reliable D call. This CDR3 has 14 residues. V was clipped by 6 bases and J by 0 bases, with 9 bases between them. Germline V gene sequence: CDR1 LNHDA, CDR2 SQIVND (reference sequence). The CDR3 spells CASSKRNSGNTIYF. CDR3 nucleotide sequence: TGTGCCAGTAGCAAGCGAAACTCTGGAAACACCATATATTTT.

The chain has TRBV9 and TRBJ2-2, with 8 bases fitting TRBD1. The J segment lost 8 bases and the V segment lost 0 bases, leaving 6 bases of the junction unmatched. Germline CDR1 and CDR2: SGDLS and YYNGEE. The CDR3 consists of 15 residues. CDR3 amino acids: CASSVAGQGIGELFF. For the CDR3, the DNA is TGTGCCAGCAGCGTAGCCGGACAGGGAATTGGGGAGCTGTTTTTT. Based on the CDR3 plus reference TRBV9 and TRBJ2-2, the full variable domain is DSGVTQTPKHLITATGQRVTLRCSPRSGDLSVYWYQQSLDQGLQFLIQYYNGEERAKGNILERFSAQQFPDLHSELNLSSLELGDSALYFCASSVAGQGIGELFFGEGSRLTVL.

The chain is built from TRBV7-2 and TRBJ1-1; D possibly corresponds to TRBD1 (5 bases). The CDR3 is 16 residues long. Trimming took off 6 bases at V and 1 base at J, with 18 bases between the two ends. Germline V CDR1 and CDR2: SGHTA, FQGNSA. In DNA form, the CDR3 reads TGTGCCAGCAGTCCCGGGTGGGGACGGGGGAACACTGAAGCTTTCTTT. Protein: CASSPGWGRGNTEAFF.

Notes on this clone: This same CDR3 is encoded by further DNA sequences in the sample. This chain links TRBV9 with TRBJ2-7; 9 nucleotides match TRBD1. V lost 3 bases to trimming and J lost 0 bases; unmatched junction nucleotides: 1. The CDR3 consists of 14 residues. Germline V gene lookup returns CDR1 SGDLS and CDR2 YYNGEE. CDR3 protein: CASSGGQGSYEQYF. For the CDR3, the DNA is TGTGCCAGCAGCGGGGGACAGGGCTCCTACGAGCAGTACTTC.

This rearrangement joins TRBV7-2 to TRBJ2-1, with 8 nucleotides matching TRBD2. The V gene's germline CDR1 is SGHTA and CDR2 FQGNSA. The V segment lost 7 bases and the J segment 0 bases; nucleotides outside the gene matches: 5. The CDR3 is 15 residues long. The CDR3 sequence: CASKVAGSSYNEQFF. The CDR3 region has the DNA TGTGCCAGCAAAGTAGCGGGGAGCTCCTACAATGAGCAGTTCTTC.

V gene TRBV18 combines with J gene TRBJ2-3, with 7 bases lining up with TRBD1. CDR3 length: 16 amino acids. In germline, CDR1 is KGHSH, CDR2 LQKENI. V shed 2 bases, J shed 2 bases, and the junction held 7 bases outside the gene matches. CDR3 region: CASSPLETGPTDTQYF. The CDR3 region has the DNA TGTGCCAGCTCACCATTAGAGACAGGGCCCACAGATACGCAGTATTTT.

The genes are TRBV6-6 and TRBJ2-7; D unclear. This CDR3 is 14 amino acids long. Germline V gene lookup returns CDR1 MNHNY and CDR2 SVGAGI (reference sequence). V was trimmed by 5 bases and J by 2 bases, leaving 13 bases between them. The CDR3 bases are TGTGCCAGCAGTCCGATTCAGTCCCCCTACGAGCAGTACTTC. Translation: CASSPIQSPYEQYF.

The rearrangement uses TRBV28 and TRBJ1-5; D perhaps matches TRBD1 (6 bases). The V gene's germline CDR1 is MDHEN and CDR2 SYDVKM. V was cut by 4 bases and J by 1 base, with 23 bases left in between. The CDR3 consists of 19 residues. CDR3 in amino acids: CASSSRGGIGFGSNQPQHF. CDR3 DNA sequence: TGTGCCAGCAGTTCTCGAGGGGGAATCGGGTTCGGGAGCAATCAGCCCCAGCATTTT.

This clone appeared once. The V gene is TRBV30, the J gene TRBJ2-3, with D possibly matching TRBD1 (5 bases). The germline CDR1 and CDR2 sequences are GTSNPN and SVGIG (reference sequence). The CDR3 extends over 11 amino acids. Trimming took off 5 bases at V and 6 bases at J, with 9 bases between the two ends. Written as DNA, the CDR3 is TGTGCCTGGGCTGGGGCCGATACGCAGTATTTT. Residues: CAWAGADTQYF. The full variable domain, completed using reference TRBV30 and TRBJ2-3, is SQTIHQWPATLVQPVGSPLSLECTVEGTSNPNLYWYRQAAGRGLQLLFYSVGIGQISSEVPQNLSASRPQDRQFILSSKKLLLSDSGFYLCAWAGADTQYFGPGTRLTVL.

This sequence joins TRBV29-1 and TRBJ1-4, with D hard to call. CDR1 SQVTM and CDR2 ANQGSEA come from the germline V gene. The V end lost 6 bases, the J end lost 0 bases, and 11 bases lay between the germline ends. The CDR3 covers 14 residues. The CDR3 nucleotides are TGCAGCGTGTTGGGATTTGCAACTAATGAAAAACTGTTTTTT. It specifies CSVLGFATNEKLFF.